These 2 T cell receptor beta chains originate from one sample sequenced in a study of T cells in women clearing cervical HPV infection listed by TCRdb under 2018. The receptor library was made with the immunoSEQ multiplex PCR assay. The immuneACCESS repertoire file appears here via TCRdb, limited to in-frame rearrangements. These files lack a portion of the clones; in checked studies, under half of the deficit traces to unresolved V genes, and the cause of the others is not known. The sample table includes roughly 20,000 clones. About 5.2% of the sample is in the top ten clones. The source material was blood buffy coat. The receptors originated from a woman aged 18-70 years with a cervical HPV16 infection that either progressed to CIN3+ or cleared (not recorded which).

In regard to this clone: Read sequence stops 3 residues before the CDR3 end, and the germline J gene provides the missing end. V usage is TRBV6-2 or TRBV6-3 and J usage is TRBJ1-5; 7 bases are a match to TRBD1. CDR3 length: 15 residues. CDR1 and CDR2 from the germline V gene are MNHEY and SVGEGT. The V gene end was trimmed by 5 bases and the J gene end by 2 bases; junction bases not matched to a gene: 6. The CDR3 bases that were read are TGTGCCAGCAGTCCGCATACAGGGGGCAATCAGCCC. It encodes CASSPHTGGNQP. The whole CDR3 reads CASSPHTGGNQPQHF.

With regard to this clone: The read terminates 3 residues before the CDR3 end, so the remaining end is supplied by the germline J gene. This chain joins TRBV18 and TRBJ1-2; TRBD1 matches 7 bases. CDR1 is KGHSH and CDR2 is LQKENI in the germline V gene. This CDR3 has 13 amino acids. CDR3 DNA (partial): TGTGCCAGCTCGCCCGGGACAGTGGAGACC. Translated, it gives CASSPGTVET. The CDR3 in full is CASSPGTVETYTF.